The rows below give T cell receptor beta chains drawn from one sample of a study of cytomegalovirus exposure and HLA in healthy donors. The assay was immunoSEQ multiplex PCR, and TCRdb's table has in-frame clones only and misses some. The data contain 70,000 to 85,000 clones, under 70% of them singletons. What was sequenced was PBMCs. The receptors here all came from a man younger than 45 in good health and CMV-seropositive. Each CDR3 is given with its conserved first and last residue. The D gene is left open where the match is weak.

d_call	v_call	cdr3_aa
-	TRBV18	CASSPDSNYGYTF
-	TRBV28	CASSPGWLNEKLFF
TRBD1	TRBV7-2	CASSLAGQGGKTQYF
-	TRBV19	CASSIGQQVTDTQYF
-	TRBV19	CASSISPDTEAFF
-	TRBV2	CASSELLINYGCTF
-	TRBV19	CASSILGGTDTQYF
TRBD2	TRBV2	CASSEPQGAGAQYTGELFF
-	TRBV27	CASSLSPLPGGYNEQFF
TRBD1	TRBV29-1	CSVVPGQGTYEQYF
-	TRBV29-1	CSVDRVLTYGYTF
-	TRBV18	CASSPSPAEAFF
-	TRBV29-1	CSVEGEGSTNYEQYF
TRBD1	TRBV4-1	CASSQYGTGAYEQYF
TRBD1	TRBV6-1	CASSNPGQLTYEQYF
-	TRBV5-1	CASSPKDSPYEQYF
TRBD1	TRBV30	CAWRSTGGGTEAFF
-	TRBV4-1	CASSYSRNQPQHF
-	TRBV28	CASSTTGSTYEQYF
TRBD2	TRBV6-5	CASSPGTRLETQYF
-	TRBV28	CASTPGWSGETQYF
TRBD1	TRBV28	CASTPGQGGYEQYF
-	TRBV19	CASSIEFLGGTQYF
-	TRBV19	CASPARSGDQPQHF
TRBD2	TRBV7-6	CASSFLAGQETQYF
-	TRBV11-2	CASSLTGYPTDTQYF
TRBD1	TRBV19	CASTIRQGPGANVLTF
TRBD2	TRBV4-1	CASSQDAETSGRPGPQYF
-	TRBV4-1	CASSQDPGRGRELFF